What follows are 10 T cell receptor beta chains derived from one specimen sequenced in a study of blood T cell repertoires in COVID-19. TCRdb keeps only in-frame clones here, not all; method: immunoSEQ multiplex PCR. The sample has about 230,000 clones; approximately 82% are singletons. Sequenced sample: peripheral blood. The receptor source for this set is a woman aged 70-85 years with active or convalescent COVID-19.

The chain employs TRBV5-6 and TRBJ2-7, with D perhaps TRBD2 (6 bases). Between the trimmed V and J ends, which lost 4 bases and 7 bases, there was a span of 18 bases. The CDR3 covers 14 residues. Germline-derived CDR1 and CDR2 are SGHDT and YYEEEE. CDR3 protein: CASSPGDSGGEQYF. The CDR3 DNA reads as TGTGCCAGCAGCCCGGGGGACTCCGGAGGGGAGCAGTACTTC.

Turning to this clone: The same CDR3 can be traced to other DNA sequences in this sample. The chain couples TRBV30 to TRBJ1-2; 9 nucleotides line up with TRBD1. Trimming removed 2 bases from V and 8 bases from J; junction bases left unmatched: 3. The CDR3 is 12 residues long. Per germline, CDR1 GTSNPN and CDR2 SVGIG (reference sequence). In nucleotides, the CDR3 is TGTGCCTGGAGTCGGACAGGGGAGGGCTACACCTTC. As protein: CAWSRTGEGYTF.

This chain connects TRBV28 to TRBJ2-3, with D uncertain. V was clipped by 2 bases and J by 6 bases, with 3 bases between them. The CDR3 length is 11 residues. CDR1 and CDR2 from the germline V gene are MDHEN and SYDVKM. CDR3 nucleotides: TGTGCCAGCAGTTTACAGGATACGCAGTATTTT. This codes for CASSLQDTQYF.

This chain connects TRBV4-1 to TRBJ2-1; 10 bases match TRBD1. Trimming removed 1 base from V and 6 bases from J; junction bases left unmatched: 3. The CDR3 spans 15 residues. Germline V gene sequence: CDR1 MGHRA, CDR2 YSYEKL. For the CDR3, the DNA is TGCGCCAGCAGCCAAGGGACAGGGGGAATCAATGAGCAGTTCTTC. Its translation is CASSQGTGGINEQFF.

This chain links TRBV7-2 with TRBJ2-1, with a possible D match to TRBD2 (5 bases). Trimming pared 4 bases from V and 8 bases from J, leaving 15 bases between. CDR3 length equals 14 residues. Germline assignment: CDR1 SGHTA and CDR2 FQGNSA. The CDR3 spells CASSSRVPGDEQFF. CDR3 DNA sequence: TGTGCCAGCAGCTCCCGGGTCCCCGGGGATGAGCAGTTCTTC. The variable domain in full, with the rest retrieved from reference TRBV7-2 and TRBJ2-1, is GAGVSQSPSNKVTEKGKDVELRCDPISGHTALYWYRQSLGQGLEFLIYFQGNSAPDKSGLPSDRFSAERTGGSVSTLTIQRTQQEDSAVYLCASSSRVPGDEQFFGPGTRLTVL.

This chain links TRBV29-1 with TRBJ2-1; 8 nucleotides match TRBD2. The CDR3 totals 13 residues. V lost 3 bases to trimming and J lost 9 bases; unmatched junction nucleotides: 7. Germline loops: CDR1 SQVTM, CDR2 ANQGSEA. CDR3 loop: CSVDRGGQLEQFF. CDR3 in DNA: TGCAGCGTTGATCGGGGGGGGCAGCTTGAGCAGTTCTTC.

The V and J genes are TRBV3-1 (or the pseudogene TRBV3-2) and TRBJ2-1; tentative D call: TRBD2 (5 bases). The CDR3 is 14 amino acids. Per germline, CDR1 LGHDT and CDR2 YNNKEL (reference sequence). The V and J ends lost 3 bases and 3 bases respectively, with 9 bases between them. This CDR3 is CASSHQAVYNEQFF. The CDR3 region has the DNA TGTGCCAGCAGCCATCAAGCGGTCTACAATGAGCAGTTCTTC.

This chain uses TRBV11-2 with TRBJ2-3; D possibly corresponds to TRBD2 (6 bases). Germline CDR1 SGHAT, CDR2 FQNNGV. Trimming pared 5 bases from V and 8 bases from J, leaving 20 bases between. The length of the CDR3 is 15 residues. In DNA form, the CDR3 reads TGTGCCAGCAGCCCCGGGGGTTGGGGAGGAGGTACGCAGTATTTT. Translation gives CASSPGGWGGGTQYF.

In regard to this clone: The sample has other DNA sequences that encode this CDR3 too. The rearrangement joins TRBV12-3 or TRBV12-4 to TRBJ2-3; D gene unclear. There are 11 residues in the CDR3. Trimming removed 5 bases from V and 3 bases from J, with 3 bases in between. The CDR3 loop reads CASSRTDTQYF. For the CDR3, the DNA is TGTGCCAGCAGTCGTACAGATACGCAGTATTTT.

V usage is TRBV6-1 and J usage is TRBJ2-7; D is unclear. The CDR3 totals 14 residues. Between the trimmed V and J ends, which lost 1 base and 5 bases, there was a span of 12 bases. Germline V gene data show CDR1 as MNHNS and CDR2 as SASEGT. For the CDR3, the DNA is TGTGCCAGCAGTGAAGGAGCTAGAACCAACGAGCAGTACTTC. Translating gives CASSEGARTNEQYF.